This entry is about one T cell receptor (beta chain). The sample originates from a study of control samples from healthy donors and cancer patients. In germline, CDR1 is WNHNN, CDR2 SYGVQD (reference sequence). The CDR3 covers 18 residues. Unmatched junction bases numbered 14, after V lost 5 bases and J lost 0 bases. TCRdb's copy holds only in-frame clones and misses some; the assay was immunoSEQ multiplex PCR. The sample lists 70,000 to 85,000 clones, around 84% occurring once. Specimen: PBMCs. This chain links TRBV10-1 with TRBJ1-1; 8 bases are a match to TRBD1. The TCR comes from a man between 60 and 75 years old with head and neck cancer. CDR3 in amino acids: CASSPPLRDRPMNTEAFF. Written as DNA, the CDR3 is TGCGCCAGCAGTCCCCCTCTCCGGGACAGGCCGATGAACACTGAAGCTTTCTTT.